A single TCR beta chain is shown here with its context. Clones were read by immunoSEQ multiplex PCR, and TCRdb kept only the in-frame ones, dropping some. Here the sample spans roughly 2.4 million clones, approximately 94% being singletons. The sample originates from a study of shared clonotypes between healthy human individuals. In germline, CDR1 is MDHEN, CDR2 SYDVKM. The CDR3 has 16 amino acids. Trimming removed 3 bases from V and 0 bases from J; junction bases left unmatched: 7. The source of this sequence is a man aged 18-30 years in good health. Input material: naive CD4+ T cells sorted from blood. Regarding subset: CD45RA+ positively selected. This rearrangement joins TRBV28 to TRBJ2-7; 8 positions match TRBD2. The CDR3, as DNA: TGTGCCAGCAGTTTTCGGCGGGGGGTTAGCTCCTACGAGCAGTACTTC. Translation: CASSFRRGVSSYEQYF.